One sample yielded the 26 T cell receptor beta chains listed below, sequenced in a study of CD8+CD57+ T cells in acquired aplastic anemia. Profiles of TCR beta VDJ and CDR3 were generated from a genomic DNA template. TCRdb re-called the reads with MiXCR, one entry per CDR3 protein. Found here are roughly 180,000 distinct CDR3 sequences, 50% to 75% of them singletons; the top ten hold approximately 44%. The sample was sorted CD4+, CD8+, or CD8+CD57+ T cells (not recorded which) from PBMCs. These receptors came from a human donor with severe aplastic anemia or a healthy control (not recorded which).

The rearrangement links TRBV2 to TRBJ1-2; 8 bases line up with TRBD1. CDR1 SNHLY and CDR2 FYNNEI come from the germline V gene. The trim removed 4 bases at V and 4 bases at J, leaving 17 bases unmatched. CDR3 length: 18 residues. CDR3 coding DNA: TGTGCCAGCAGTGGACAGACAGGGGCGGTAGGTTTCAGCTATGGCTACACCTTC. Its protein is CASSGQTGAVGFSYGYTF.

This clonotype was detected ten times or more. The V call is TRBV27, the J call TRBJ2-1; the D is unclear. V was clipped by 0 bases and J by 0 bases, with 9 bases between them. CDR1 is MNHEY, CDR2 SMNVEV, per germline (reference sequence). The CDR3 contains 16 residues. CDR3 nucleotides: TGTGCCAGCAGTTTATCGCAGCAGAGCTCCTACAATGAGCAGTTCTTC. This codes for CASSLSQQSSYNEQFF.

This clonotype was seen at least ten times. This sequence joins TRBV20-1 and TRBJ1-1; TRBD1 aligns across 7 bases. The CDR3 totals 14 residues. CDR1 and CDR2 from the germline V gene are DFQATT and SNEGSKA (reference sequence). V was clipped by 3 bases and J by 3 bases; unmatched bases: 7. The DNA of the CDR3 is TGCAGTGCTAGTCCCGGACAGGACTACACTGAAGCTTTCTTT. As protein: CSASPGQDYTEAFF.

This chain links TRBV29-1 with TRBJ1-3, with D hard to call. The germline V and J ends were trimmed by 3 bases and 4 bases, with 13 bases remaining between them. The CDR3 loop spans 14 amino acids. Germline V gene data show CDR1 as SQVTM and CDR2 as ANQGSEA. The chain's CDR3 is CSVDTYGFGNTIYF. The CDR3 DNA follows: TGCAGCGTTGATACCTACGGGTTCGGAAACACCATATATTTT.

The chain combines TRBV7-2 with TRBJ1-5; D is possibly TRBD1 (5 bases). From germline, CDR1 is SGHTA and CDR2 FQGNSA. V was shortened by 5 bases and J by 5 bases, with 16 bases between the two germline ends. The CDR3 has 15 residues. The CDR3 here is CASSEGHLGDQPQHF. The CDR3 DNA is TGTGCCAGCAGCGAAGGACACCTAGGGGATCAGCCCCAGCATTTT.

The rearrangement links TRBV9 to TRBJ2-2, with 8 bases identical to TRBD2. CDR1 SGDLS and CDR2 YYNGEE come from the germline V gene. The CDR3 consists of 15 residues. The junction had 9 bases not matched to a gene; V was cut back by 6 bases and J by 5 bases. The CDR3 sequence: CASTGTGGDTGELFF. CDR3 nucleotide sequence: TGTGCCAGCACGGGAACGGGAGGGGATACCGGGGAGCTGTTTTTT.

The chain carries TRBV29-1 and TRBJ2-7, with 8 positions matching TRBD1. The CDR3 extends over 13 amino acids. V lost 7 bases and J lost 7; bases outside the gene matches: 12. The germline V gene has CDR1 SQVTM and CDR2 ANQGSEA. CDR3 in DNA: TGCAGCGGTTTATCAGGGGGCGCGGGGGAGCAGTACTTC. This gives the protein CSGLSGGAGEQYF.

The CDR3 loop is CASSVSPGQGAHEQYF. The CDR3, as DNA: TGTGCCAGCAGTGTATCCCCGGGACAGGGGGCCCACGAGCAGTACTTC. The chain links TRBV25-1 to TRBJ2-7; the match to TRBD1 covers 12 bases. CDR1 is MGHDK and CDR2 is SYGVNS in the germline V gene. This CDR3 has 16 amino acids. After removal of 4 bases from V and 5 bases from J, the junction contained 9 bases not matched to a gene.

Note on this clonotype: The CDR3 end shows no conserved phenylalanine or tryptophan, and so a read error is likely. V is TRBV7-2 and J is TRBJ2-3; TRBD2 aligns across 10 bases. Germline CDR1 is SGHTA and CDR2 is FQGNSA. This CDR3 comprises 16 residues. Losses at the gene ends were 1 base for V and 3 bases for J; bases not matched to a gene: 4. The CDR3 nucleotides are TGTGCCAGCAGCTTAGTAGCGACTAGCGGGACAGATACGCAGTATCTT. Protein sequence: CASSLVATSGTDTQYL.

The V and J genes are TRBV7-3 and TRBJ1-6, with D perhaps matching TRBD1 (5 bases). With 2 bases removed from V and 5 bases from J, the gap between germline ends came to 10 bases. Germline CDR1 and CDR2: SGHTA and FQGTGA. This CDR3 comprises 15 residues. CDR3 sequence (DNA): TGTGCCAGCAGCTTATTGGGACGGGATAATTCACCCCTCCACTTT. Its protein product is CASSLLGRDNSPLHF.

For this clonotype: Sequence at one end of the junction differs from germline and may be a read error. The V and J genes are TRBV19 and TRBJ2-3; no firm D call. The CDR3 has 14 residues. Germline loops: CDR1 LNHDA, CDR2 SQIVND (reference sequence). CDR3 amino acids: CDSSIWGGADTQYF. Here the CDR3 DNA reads TGTGACAGTAGTATTTGGGGTGGGGCAGATACGCAGTATTTT.

CDR3 coding DNA: TGTGCCAGCAGCCTCCCGACTAGCGGGGCGGTGGCGACCCAGTACTTC. This sequence encodes CASSLPTSGAVATQYF. The gene calls are TRBV7-6 and TRBJ2-5, with 11 positions matching TRBD2. After removal of 5 bases from V and 7 bases from J, the junction contained 12 bases not matched to a gene. CDR1 and CDR2 from the germline V gene are SGHVS and FNYEAQ. The CDR3 has 16 amino acids.

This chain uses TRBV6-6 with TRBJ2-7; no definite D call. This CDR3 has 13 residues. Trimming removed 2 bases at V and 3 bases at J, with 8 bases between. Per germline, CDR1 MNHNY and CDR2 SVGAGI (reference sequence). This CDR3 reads CASSYGQHYEQYF. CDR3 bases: TGTGCCAGCAGTTACGGGCAGCACTACGAGCAGTACTTC.

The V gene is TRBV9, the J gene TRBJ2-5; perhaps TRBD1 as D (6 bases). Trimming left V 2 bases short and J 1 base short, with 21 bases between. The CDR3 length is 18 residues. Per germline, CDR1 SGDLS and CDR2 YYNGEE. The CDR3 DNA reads TGTGCCAGCAGCGTTTCCCTTGGGGACATTGGAACCCAAGAGACCCAGTACTTC. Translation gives CASSVSLGDIGTQETQYF.

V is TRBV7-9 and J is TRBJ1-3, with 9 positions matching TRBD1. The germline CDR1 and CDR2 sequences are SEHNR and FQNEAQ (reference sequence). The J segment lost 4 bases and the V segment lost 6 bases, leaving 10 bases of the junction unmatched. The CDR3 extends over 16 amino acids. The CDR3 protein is CASRRGTGQRGNTIYF. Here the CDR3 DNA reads TGTGCCAGCAGGAGGGGGACAGGGCAGCGAGGAAACACCATATATTTT.

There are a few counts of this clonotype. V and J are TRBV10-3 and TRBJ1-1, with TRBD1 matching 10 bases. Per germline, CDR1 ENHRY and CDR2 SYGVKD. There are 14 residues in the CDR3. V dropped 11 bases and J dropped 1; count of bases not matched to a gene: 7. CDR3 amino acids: CASRTGGGNTEAFF. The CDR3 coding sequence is TGTGCCTCTCGGACAGGGGGAGGGAACACTGAAGCTTTCTTT.

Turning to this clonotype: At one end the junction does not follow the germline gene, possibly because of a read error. CDR3 amino acids: CSARGTYNEQSF. DNA for the CDR3: TGCAGTGCTAGAGGGACTTACAATGAGCAGTCCTTC. The rearrangement uses TRBV20-1 and TRBJ2-1, with a weak D call TRBD2 (5 bases). CDR1 is DFQATT and CDR2 is SNEGSKA in the germline V gene (reference sequence). The CDR3 contains 12 residues.

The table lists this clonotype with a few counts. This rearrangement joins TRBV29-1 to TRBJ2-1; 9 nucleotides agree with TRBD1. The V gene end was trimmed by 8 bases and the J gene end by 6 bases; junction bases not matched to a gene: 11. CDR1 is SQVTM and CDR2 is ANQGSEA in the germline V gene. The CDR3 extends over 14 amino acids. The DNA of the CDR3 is TGCAGCCAGGGGGGGACAGGGTTGAGCAATGAGCAGTTCTTC. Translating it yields CSQGGTGLSNEQFF.

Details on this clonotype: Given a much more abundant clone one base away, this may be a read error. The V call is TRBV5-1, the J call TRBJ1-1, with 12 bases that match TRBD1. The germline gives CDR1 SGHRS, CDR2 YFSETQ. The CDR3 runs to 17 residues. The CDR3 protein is CAGSFVGDRGRNTEAFF. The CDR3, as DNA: TGCGCCGGCAGCTTTGTTGGGGACAGGGGGCGGAACACTGAAGCTTTCTTT. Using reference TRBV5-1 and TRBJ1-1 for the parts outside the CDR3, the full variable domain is KAGVTQTPRYLIKTRGQQVTLSCSPISGHRSVSWYQQTPGQGLQFLFEYFSETQRNKGNFPGRFSGRQFSNSRSEMNVSTLELGDSALYLCAGSFVGDRGRNTEAFFGQGTRLTVV.

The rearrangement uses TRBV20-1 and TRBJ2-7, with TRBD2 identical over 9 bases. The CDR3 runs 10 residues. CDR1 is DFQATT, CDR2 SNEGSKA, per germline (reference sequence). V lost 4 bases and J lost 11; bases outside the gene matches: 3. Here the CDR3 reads CSATSGDEYF. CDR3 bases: TGCAGTGCTACTAGCGGGGATGAGTACTTC.

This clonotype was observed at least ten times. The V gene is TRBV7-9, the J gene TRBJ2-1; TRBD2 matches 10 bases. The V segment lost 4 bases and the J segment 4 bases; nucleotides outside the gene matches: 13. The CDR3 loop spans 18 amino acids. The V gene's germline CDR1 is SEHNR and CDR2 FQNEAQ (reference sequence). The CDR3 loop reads CASSSDVGSGGQYNEQFF. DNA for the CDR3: TGTGCCAGCAGCTCTGACGTGGGTAGCGGGGGGCAATACAATGAGCAGTTCTTC.

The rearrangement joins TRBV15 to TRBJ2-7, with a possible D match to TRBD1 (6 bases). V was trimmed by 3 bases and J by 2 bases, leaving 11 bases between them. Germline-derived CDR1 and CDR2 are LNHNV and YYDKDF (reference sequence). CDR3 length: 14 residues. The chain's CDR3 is CATSSRTVPYEQYF. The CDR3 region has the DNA TGTGCCACCAGCAGCCGGACAGTACCCTACGAGCAGTACTTC.

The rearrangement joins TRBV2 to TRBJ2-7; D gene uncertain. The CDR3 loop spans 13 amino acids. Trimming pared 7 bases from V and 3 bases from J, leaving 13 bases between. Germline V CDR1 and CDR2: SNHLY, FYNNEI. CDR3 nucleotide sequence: TGTGCCAGCAAGCAGGCAATAAACTACGAGCAGTACTTC. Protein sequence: CASKQAINYEQYF.

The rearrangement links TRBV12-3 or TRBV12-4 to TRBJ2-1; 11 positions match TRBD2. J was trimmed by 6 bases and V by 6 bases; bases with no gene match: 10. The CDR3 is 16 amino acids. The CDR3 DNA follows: TGTGCCAGCAGCATTACTCTAGCGGGGGGCCTCAATGAGCAGTTCTTC. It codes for CASSITLAGGLNEQFF.

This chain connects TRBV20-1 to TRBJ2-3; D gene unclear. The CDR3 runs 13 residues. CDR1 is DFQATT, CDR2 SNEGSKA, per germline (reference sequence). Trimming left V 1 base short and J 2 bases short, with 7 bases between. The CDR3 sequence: CSARATPTDTQYF. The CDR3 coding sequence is TGCAGTGCTAGAGCTACCCCCACAGATACGCAGTATTTT.

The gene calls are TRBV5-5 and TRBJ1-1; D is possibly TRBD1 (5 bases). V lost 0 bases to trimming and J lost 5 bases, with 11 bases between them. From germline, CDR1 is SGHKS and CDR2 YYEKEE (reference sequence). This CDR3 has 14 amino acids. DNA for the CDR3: TGTGCCAGCAGCTTGGTAGGGGAGGGGACTGAAGCTTTCTTT. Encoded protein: CASSLVGEGTEAFF.